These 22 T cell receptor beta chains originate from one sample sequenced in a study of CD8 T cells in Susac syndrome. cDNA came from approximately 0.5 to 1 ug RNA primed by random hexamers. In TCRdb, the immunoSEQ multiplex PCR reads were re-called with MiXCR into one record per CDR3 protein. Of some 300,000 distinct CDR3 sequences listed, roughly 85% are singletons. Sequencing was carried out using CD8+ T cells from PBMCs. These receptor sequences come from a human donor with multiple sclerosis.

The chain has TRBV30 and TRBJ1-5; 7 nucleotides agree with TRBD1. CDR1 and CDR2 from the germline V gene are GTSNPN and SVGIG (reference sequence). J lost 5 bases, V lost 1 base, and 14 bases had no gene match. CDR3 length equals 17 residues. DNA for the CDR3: TGTGCCTGGAGTGATCCCGTGGGACAGCCGCCGGATCAGCCCCAGCATTTT. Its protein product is CAWSDPVGQPPDQPQHF.

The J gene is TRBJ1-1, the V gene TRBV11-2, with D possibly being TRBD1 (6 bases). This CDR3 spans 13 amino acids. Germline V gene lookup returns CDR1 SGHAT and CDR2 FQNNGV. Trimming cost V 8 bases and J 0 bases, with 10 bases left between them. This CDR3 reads CASLGQMNTEAFF. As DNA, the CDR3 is TGTGCCAGCCTCGGACAGATGAACACTGAAGCTTTCTTT. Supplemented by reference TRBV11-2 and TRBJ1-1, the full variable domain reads EAGVAQSPRYKIIEKRQSVAFWCNPISGHATLYWYQQILGQGPKLLIQFQNNGVVDDSQLPKDRFSAERLKGVDSTLKIQPAKLEDSAVYLCASLGQMNTEAFFGQGTRLTVV.

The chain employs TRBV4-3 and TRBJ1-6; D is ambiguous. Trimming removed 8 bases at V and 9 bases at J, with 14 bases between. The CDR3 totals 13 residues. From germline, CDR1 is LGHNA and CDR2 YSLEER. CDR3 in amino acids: CASSWAGSSPLHF. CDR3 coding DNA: TGCGCCAGCTCCTGGGCTGGTAGTTCACCCCTCCACTTT.

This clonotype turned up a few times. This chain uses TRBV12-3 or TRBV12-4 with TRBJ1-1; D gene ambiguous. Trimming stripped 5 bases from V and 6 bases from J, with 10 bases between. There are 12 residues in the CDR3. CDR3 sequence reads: CASSRRSSEAFF. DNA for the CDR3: TGTGCCAGCAGTCGGCGCAGTTCTGAAGCTTTCTTT.

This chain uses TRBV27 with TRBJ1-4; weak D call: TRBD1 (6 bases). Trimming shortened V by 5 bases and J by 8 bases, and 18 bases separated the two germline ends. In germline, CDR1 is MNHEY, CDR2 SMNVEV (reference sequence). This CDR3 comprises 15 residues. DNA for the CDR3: TGTGCCAGCAGTCCCCTCGGGGGGGCGTCGGAAAAACTGTTTTTT. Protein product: CASSPLGGASEKLFF.

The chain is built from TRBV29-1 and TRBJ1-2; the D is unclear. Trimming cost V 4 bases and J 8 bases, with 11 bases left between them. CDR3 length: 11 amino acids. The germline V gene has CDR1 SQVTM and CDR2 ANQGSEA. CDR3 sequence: CSVVLTSGYTF. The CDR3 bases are TGCAGCGTTGTCCTCACGTCAGGCTACACCTTC.

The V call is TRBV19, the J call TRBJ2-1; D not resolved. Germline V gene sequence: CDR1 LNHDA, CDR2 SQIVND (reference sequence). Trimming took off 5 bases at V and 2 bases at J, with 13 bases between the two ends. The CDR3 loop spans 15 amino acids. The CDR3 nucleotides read TGTGCCAGTAGTGTCCAGGAGAATCCCTACAATGAGCAGTTCTTC. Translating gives CASSVQENPYNEQFF.

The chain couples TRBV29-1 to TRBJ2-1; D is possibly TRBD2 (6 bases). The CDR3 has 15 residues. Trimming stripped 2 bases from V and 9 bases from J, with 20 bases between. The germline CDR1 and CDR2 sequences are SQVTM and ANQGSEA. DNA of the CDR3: TGCAGCGTTGAACTAAAGAGAGCCAAGGAGGGTGAGCAGTTCTTC. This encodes CSVELKRAKEGEQFF.

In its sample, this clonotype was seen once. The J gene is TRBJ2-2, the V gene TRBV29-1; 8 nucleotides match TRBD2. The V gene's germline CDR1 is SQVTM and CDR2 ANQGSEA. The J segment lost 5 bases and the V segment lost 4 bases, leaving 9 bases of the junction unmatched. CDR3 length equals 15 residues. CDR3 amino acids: CSVGPAGGYTGELFF. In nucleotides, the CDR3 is TGCAGCGTTGGGCCTGCGGGAGGATATACCGGGGAGCTGTTTTTT.

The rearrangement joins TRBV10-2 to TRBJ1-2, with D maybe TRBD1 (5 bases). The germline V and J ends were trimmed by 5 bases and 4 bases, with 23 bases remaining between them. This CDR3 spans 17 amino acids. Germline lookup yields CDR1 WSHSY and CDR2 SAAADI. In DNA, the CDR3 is TGCGCCAGCAGTCGGTTTATTACGGGACCATCGGGCTATGGCTACACCTTC. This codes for CASSRFITGPSGYGYTF.

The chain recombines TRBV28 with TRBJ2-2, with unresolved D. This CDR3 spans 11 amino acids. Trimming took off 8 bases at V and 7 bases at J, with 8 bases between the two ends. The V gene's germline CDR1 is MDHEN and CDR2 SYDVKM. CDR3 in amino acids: CASGKGGELFF. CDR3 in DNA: TGTGCCAGCGGAAAGGGCGGGGAGCTGTTTTTT.

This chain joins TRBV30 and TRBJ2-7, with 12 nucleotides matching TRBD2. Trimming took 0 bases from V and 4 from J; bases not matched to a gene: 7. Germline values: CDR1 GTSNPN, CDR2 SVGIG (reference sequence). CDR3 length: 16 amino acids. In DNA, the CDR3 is TGTGCCTGGAGTGTACTCGCTAGCGGGAGGGGGTACGAGCAGTACTTC. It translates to CAWSVLASGRGYEQYF.

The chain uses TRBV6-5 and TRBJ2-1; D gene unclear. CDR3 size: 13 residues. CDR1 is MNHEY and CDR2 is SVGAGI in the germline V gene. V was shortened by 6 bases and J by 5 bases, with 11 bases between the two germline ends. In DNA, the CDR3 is TGTGCCAGCAGGACCGGTCTGGACAATGAGCAGTTCTTC. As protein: CASRTGLDNEQFF.

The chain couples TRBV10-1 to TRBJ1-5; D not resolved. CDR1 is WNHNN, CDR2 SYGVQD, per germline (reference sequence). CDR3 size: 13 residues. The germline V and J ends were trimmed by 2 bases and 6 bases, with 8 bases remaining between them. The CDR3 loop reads CASSEERFQPQHF. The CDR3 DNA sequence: TGCGCCAGCAGTGAGGAAAGATTTCAGCCCCAGCATTTT.

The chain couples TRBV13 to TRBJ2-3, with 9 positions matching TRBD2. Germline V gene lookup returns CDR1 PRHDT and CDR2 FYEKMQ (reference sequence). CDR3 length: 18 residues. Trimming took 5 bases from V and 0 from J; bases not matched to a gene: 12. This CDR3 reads CASSPRLAGFGSTDTQYF. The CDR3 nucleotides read TGTGCCAGCAGCCCCCGCCTAGCGGGATTTGGGAGCACAGATACGCAGTATTTT.

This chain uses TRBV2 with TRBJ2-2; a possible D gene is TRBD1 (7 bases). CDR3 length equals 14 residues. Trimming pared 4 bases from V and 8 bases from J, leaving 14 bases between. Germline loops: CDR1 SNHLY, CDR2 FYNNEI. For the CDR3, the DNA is TGTGCCAGCAGTGGCGGGACAGTTATAGGGGAGCTGTTTTTT. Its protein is CASSGGTVIGELFF. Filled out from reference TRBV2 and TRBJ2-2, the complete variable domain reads EPEVTQTPSHQVTQMGQEVILRCVPISNHLYFYWYRQILGQKVEFLVSFYNNEISEKSEIFDDQFSVERPDGSNFTLKIRSTKLEDSAMYFCASSGGTVIGELFFGEGSRLTVL.

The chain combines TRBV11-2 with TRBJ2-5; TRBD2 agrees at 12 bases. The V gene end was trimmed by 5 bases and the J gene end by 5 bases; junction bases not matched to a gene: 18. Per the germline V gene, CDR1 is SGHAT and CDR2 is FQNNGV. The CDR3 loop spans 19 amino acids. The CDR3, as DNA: TGTGCCAGCAGCCGCTGGCCTAATGGACTAGCGGGGAGAAGGGAGACCCAGTACTTC. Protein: CASSRWPNGLAGRRETQYF.

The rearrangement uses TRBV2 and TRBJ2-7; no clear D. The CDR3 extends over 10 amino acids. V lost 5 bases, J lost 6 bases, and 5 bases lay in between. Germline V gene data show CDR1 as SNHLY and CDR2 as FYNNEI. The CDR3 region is CASSRREQYF. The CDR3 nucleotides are TGTGCCAGCAGTCGCCGCGAGCAGTACTTC.

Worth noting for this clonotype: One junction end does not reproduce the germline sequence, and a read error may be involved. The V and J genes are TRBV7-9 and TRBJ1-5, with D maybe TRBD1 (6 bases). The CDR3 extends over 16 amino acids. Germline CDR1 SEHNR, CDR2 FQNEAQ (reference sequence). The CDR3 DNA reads TGTGCCAGCAGTTCTACGACAGGTTATAGCAATCAGCCTCAGCATTTT. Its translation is CASSSTTGYSNQPQHF. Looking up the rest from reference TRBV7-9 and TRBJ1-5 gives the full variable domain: DTGVSQNPRHKITKRGQNVTFRCDPISEHNRLYWYRQTLGQGPEFLTYFQNEAQLEKSRLLSDRFSAERPKGSFSTLEIQRTEQGDSAMYLCASSSTTGYSNQPQHFGDGTRLSIL.

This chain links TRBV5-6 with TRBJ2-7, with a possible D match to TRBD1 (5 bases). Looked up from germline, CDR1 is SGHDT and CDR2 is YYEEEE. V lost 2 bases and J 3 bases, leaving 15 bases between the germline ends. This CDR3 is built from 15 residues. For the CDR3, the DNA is TGTGCCAGCAGCTTCTTGGGGCTATCCGGCTACGAGCAGTACTTC. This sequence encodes CASSFLGLSGYEQYF.

DNA for the CDR3: TGCGCCAGCAGCCAAGATTGGAGCGGGAGGGCCTCAGATACGCAGTATTTT. Its translation: CASSQDWSGRASDTQYF. The chain links TRBV4-3 to TRBJ2-3, with 10 bases that match TRBD2. V lost 0 bases to trimming and J lost 4 bases; unmatched junction nucleotides: 7. This CDR3 comprises 17 residues. Germline CDR1 reads LGHNA; CDR2 reads YSLEER.

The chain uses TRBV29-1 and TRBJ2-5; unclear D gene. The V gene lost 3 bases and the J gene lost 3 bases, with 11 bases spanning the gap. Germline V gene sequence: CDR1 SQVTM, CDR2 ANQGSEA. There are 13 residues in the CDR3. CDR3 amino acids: CSVDGREKETQYF. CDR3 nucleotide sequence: TGCAGCGTTGACGGCCGAGAGAAAGAGACCCAGTACTTC.